This TCR beta chain was captured in a study of vaccination and CD4 T cells after COVID-19. On the study more broadly: The study drew post-COVID samples a median roughly 110 days after diagnosis (range 35 to 161).

Time point defined: late sampling 161 to 241 days after vaccination in a few convalescent patients. The germline V gene has CDR1 MDHEN and CDR2 SYDVKM. V was trimmed by 6 bases and J by 4 bases, leaving 18 bases between them. The CDR3 length is 15 residues. TCRdb itself ran the PCR reads through MiXCR, one entry per CDR3 protein. The data show 25,000 to 30,000 distinct CDR3 sequences, roughly 51% seen once. The source of this sequence is a human donor who had recovered from COVID-19. This specimen was CD4+ T cells from blood, taken about 7 months after SARS-CoV-2 vaccination. The chain employs TRBV28 and TRBJ1-1, with D perhaps TRBD1 (5 bases). In DNA, the CDR3 is TGTGCCAGCAGACCCCAAGCAGGGTTTTTCACTGAAGCTTTCTTT. Translation gives CASRPQAGFFTEAFF. Full variable domain (missing parts from reference TRBV28 and TRBJ1-1): DVKVTQSSRYLVKRTGEKVFLECVQDMDHENMFWYRQDPGLGLRLIYFSYDVKMKEKGDIPEGYSVSREKKERFSLILESASTNQTSMYLCASRPQAGFFTEAFFGQGTRLTVV.